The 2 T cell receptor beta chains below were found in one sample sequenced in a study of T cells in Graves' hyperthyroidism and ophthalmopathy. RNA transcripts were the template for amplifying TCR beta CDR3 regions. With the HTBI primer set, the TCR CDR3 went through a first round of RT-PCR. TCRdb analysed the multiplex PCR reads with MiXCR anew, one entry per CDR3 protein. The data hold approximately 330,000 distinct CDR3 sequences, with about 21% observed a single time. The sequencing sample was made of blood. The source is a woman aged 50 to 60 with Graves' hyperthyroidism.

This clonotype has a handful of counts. Written as DNA, the CDR3 is TGTGCCAGCAGTGCGGGACTAGCCGGATTTAATGAGCAGTTCTTC. Its protein is CASSAGLAGFNEQFF. The chain carries TRBV6-1 and TRBJ2-1; the match to TRBD2 covers 9 bases. Trimming removed 4 bases from V and 7 bases from J; junction bases left unmatched: 8. The V gene's germline CDR1 is MNHNS and CDR2 SASEGT. This CDR3 spans 15 amino acids.

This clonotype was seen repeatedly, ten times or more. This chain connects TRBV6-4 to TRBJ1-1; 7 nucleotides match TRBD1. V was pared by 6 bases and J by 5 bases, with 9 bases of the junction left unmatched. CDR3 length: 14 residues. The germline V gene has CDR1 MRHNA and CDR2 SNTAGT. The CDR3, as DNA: TGTGCCAGCAGGAGGGCATCAGGGGGTACTGAAGCTTTCTTT. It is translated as CASRRASGGTEAFF.